This TCR beta chain was identified in a study of T cell changes during pregnancy in multiple sclerosis. The V segment lost 8 bases and the J segment 8 bases; nucleotides outside the gene matches: 4. The CDR3 sequence is 11 residues long. Germline V lookup: CDR1 GTSNPN, CDR2 SVGIG (reference sequence). The repertoire was sequenced with immunoSEQ multiplex PCR; TCRdb's copy has only in-frame clones and lacks some. The profile shows fewer than 35,000 clones, about 92% of them singletons. The sequencing here drew on CD4+ T cells from peripheral blood mononuclear cells, taken in the second trimester of pregnancy. The chain employs TRBV30 and TRBJ2-1, with TRBD1 matching over 9 bases. The source of this sequence is a female donor in good health, enrolled as a control in a pregnancy study. The CDR3 is CAGYRGHEQFF. In DNA form, the CDR3 reads TGTGCCGGATACAGGGGGCATGAGCAGTTCTTC.